What follows describes a single T cell receptor beta chain. Antigen specificity is unknown. This sample is part of a study of T cells expressing NK-cell markers. Study background: Researchers got TCR beta repertoires out of sorted CD3+CD56+NKG2C+, CD3+CD56+NKG2C- and CD3+CD56-NKG2C+ T cells. Eight donors were sequenced, seven testing HCMV-seropositive and one testing seronegative.

General study results and limits: These clonotypes additionally ranked first within the CD3+CD56-NKG2C+ fraction of a few donors.

The CDR3 is made up of 13 amino acids. From germline, CDR1 is SGHVS and CDR2 FQNEAQ. UMIs accompanied the 5'RACE template switching by which TCR beta cDNA was made. From its re-call of the 5' RACE reads, TCRdb lists each CDR3 protein once, without DNA. This sample contains 400,000 to 500,000 distinct CDR3 sequences. The genes are TRBV7-8 and TRBJ1-1. The sequenced material came from blood T cells: a sorted CD56 or NKG2C T cell subset, CD4+ or CD8+ T cells, or bulk PBMC T cells (not recorded which). This clonotype originated in a woman between 18 and 70 years old in good health. The CDR3 reads CASSLPNAGSAFF. Together with reference TRBV7-8 and TRBJ1-1, the CDR3 gives the full variable domain: GAGVSQSPRYKVAKRGQDVALRCDPISGHVSLFWYQQALGQGPEFLTYFQNEAQLDKSGLPSDRFFAERPEGSVSTLKIQRTQQEDSAVYLCASSLPNAGSAFFGQGTRLTVV.